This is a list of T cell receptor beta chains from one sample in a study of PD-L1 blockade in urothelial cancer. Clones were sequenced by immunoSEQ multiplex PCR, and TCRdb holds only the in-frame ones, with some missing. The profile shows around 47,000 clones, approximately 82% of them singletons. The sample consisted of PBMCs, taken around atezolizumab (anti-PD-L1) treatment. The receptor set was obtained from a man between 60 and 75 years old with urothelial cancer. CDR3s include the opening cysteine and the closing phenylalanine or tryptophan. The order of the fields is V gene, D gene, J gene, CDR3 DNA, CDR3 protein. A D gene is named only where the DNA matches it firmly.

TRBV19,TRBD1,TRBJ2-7,TGTGCCAGTAGTTCCACAGGGGCAAGAGAGCAGTACTTC,CASSSTGAREQYF
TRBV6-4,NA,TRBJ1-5,TGTGCCAGCAGTGCAGGCCCTGATCAGCCCCAGCATTTT,CASSAGPDQPQHF
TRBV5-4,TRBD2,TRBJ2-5,TGTGCCAGCAGCAGACTAGCGGGAAACCAAGAGACCCAGTACTTC,CASSRLAGNQETQYF
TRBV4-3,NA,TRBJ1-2,TGCGCCAGCAGCCAAGAGGGGGGACGGTCCAACTATGGCTACACCTTC,CASSQEGGRSNYGYTF
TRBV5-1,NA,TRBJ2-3,TGCGCCAGCAGCTTGGCCGGGTTCCCAGATACGCAGTATTTT,CASSLAGFPDTQYF
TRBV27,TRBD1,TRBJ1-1,TGTGCCAGCCAAACCAGGGGGCTGGACACTGAAGCTTTCTTT,CASQTRGLDTEAFF
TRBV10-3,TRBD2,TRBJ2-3,TGTGCCACCGCTGTGACTAGCGGGGGCCACACAGATACGCAGTATTTT,CATAVTSGGHTDTQYF
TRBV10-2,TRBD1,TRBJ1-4,TGCGCCAGCAGTGAGTCCGGGACAGGGAGTGAAAAACTGTTTTTT,CASSESGTGSEKLFF
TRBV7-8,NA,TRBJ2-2,TGTGCCAGCAGCCGCGGTCAGACCACCGGGGAGCTGTTTTTT,CASSRGQTTGELFF
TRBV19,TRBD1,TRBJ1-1,TGTGCCAGTAACAGGGGACAGGTGGTAGGGGAAGCTTTCTTT,CASNRGQVVGEAFF
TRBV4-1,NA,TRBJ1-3,TGCGCCAGCAGCCAAGTGGCAGGGACTGGAAACACCATATATTTT,CASSQVAGTGNTIYF
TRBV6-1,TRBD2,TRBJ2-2,TGTGCCAGCAGTGAAGAGGCGGGGGGGCCGGAGGAGCTGTTTTTT,CASSEEAGGPEELFF